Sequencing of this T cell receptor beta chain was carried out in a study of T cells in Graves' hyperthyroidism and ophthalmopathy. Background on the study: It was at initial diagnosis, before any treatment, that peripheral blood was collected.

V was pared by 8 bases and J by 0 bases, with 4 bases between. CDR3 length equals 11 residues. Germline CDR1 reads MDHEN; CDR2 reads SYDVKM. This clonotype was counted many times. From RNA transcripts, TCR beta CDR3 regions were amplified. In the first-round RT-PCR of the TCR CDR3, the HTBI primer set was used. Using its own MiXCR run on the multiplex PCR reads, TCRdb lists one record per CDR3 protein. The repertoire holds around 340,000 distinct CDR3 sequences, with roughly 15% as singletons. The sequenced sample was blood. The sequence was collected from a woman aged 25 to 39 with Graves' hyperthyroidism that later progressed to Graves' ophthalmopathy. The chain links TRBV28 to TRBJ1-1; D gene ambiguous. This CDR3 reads CASSVNTEAFF. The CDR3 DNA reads TGTGCCAGCTCAGTGAACACTGAAGCTTTCTTT.